A single sample gave rise to the 28 T cell receptor beta chains below, sequenced in a study of blood T cell repertoires in COVID-19. TCRdb's table, derived via immunoSEQ multiplex PCR, lists solely in-frame clones and lacks some. The sample includes about 250,000 clones, around 90% of them seen just once. Sequenced input: peripheral blood. These receptors were taken from a man aged 18 to 35 with active or convalescent COVID-19.

In its sample, this clone was seen a few times. V is TRBV9 and J is TRBJ2-1; tentatively, D is TRBD2 (5 bases). This CDR3 spans 14 amino acids. CDR1 SGDLS and CDR2 YYNGEE come from the germline V gene. The V gene lost 4 bases and the J gene lost 2 bases, with 10 bases spanning the gap. The CDR3 DNA is TGTGCCAGCAGCCTTAGGACTGCCTACAATGAGCAGTTCTTC. Its protein is CASSLRTAYNEQFF.

This clone was observed a single time. The V and J genes are TRBV25-1 and TRBJ1-1; 7 bases are a match to TRBD1. Germline V gene sequence: CDR1 MGHDK, CDR2 SYGVNS. The CDR3 consists of 14 residues. J lost 3 bases, V lost 6 bases, and 7 bases had no gene match. CDR3 in amino acids: CASSMTGTYTEAFF. The CDR3 DNA reads as TGTGCCAGCAGCATGACAGGGACCTACACTGAAGCTTTCTTT.

The rearrangement uses TRBV27 and TRBJ2-3, with D perhaps matching TRBD1 (6 bases). V was pared by 5 bases and J by 6 bases, with 18 bases between. In germline, CDR1 is MNHEY, CDR2 SMNVEV (reference sequence). The CDR3 is 15 residues long. CDR3 loop: CASSTPGHGGDTQYF. As DNA, the CDR3 is TGTGCCAGCAGTACACCGGGACACGGTGGGGATACGCAGTATTTT.

The chain employs TRBV30 and TRBJ1-1; D is unclear. The length of the CDR3 is 15 residues. V dropped 3 bases and J dropped 7 bases, with 21 bases sitting between them. Germline CDR1 GTSNPN, CDR2 SVGIG (reference sequence). As DNA, the CDR3 is TGTGCCTGGAGCACGATCGCGGTGAGGGCTGGTGAAGCTTTCTTT. Protein product: CAWSTIAVRAGEAFF.

The chain is built from TRBV18 and TRBJ1-4; possibly TRBD1 for D (6 bases). Germline V gene lookup returns CDR1 KGHSH and CDR2 LQKENI. The CDR3 length is 14 residues. V was shortened by 4 bases and J by 3 bases, with 9 bases between the two germline ends. CDR3 coding DNA: TGTGCCAGCTCACTGGGGGCGGCTAATGAAAAACTGTTTTTT. Its translation: CASSLGAANEKLFF. Full variable domain (rest looked up from reference TRBV18 and TRBJ1-4): NAGVMQNPRHLVRRRGQEARLRCSPMKGHSHVYWYRQLPEEGLKFMVYLQKENIIDESGMPKERFSAEFPKEGPSILRIQQVVRGDSAAYFCASSLGAANEKLFFGSGTQLSVL.

The V call is TRBV10-1, the J call TRBJ2-2, with D tentatively TRBD1 (6 bases). The CDR3 length is 14 residues. Looked up from germline, CDR1 is WNHNN and CDR2 is SYGVQD (reference sequence). Trimming removed 8 bases at V and 3 bases at J, with 13 bases between. The CDR3 DNA is TGCGCCAGCCAGGACAGAATTGACACCGGGGAGCTGTTTTTT. Protein: CASQDRIDTGELFF.

CDR3 amino acids: CASSSTRTSGGIQYF. The CDR3 nucleotides are TGTGCCAGCAGCTCTACTCGGACTAGCGGGGGAATTCAGTACTTC. This chain joins TRBV11-2 and TRBJ2-4; 13 bases map to TRBD2. Per germline, CDR1 SGHAT and CDR2 FQNNGV. CDR3 size: 15 residues. J gave up 10 bases and V 4 bases, and 7 bases lay outside the gene matches.

This chain connects TRBV6-1 to TRBJ1-3; D may be TRBD1 (5 bases). Between the trimmed V and J ends, which lost 4 bases and 2 bases, there was a span of 18 bases. Germline V gives CDR1 MNHNS, CDR2 SASEGT. The CDR3 is 17 amino acids. DNA for the CDR3: TGTGCCAGCAGTGTAGCCTCGGGGGGGACCACTGGAAACACCATATATTTT. Translated, it gives CASSVASGGTTGNTIYF.

The chain carries TRBV6-5 and TRBJ2-2; TRBD2 aligns across 10 bases. Germline lookup yields CDR1 MNHEY and CDR2 SVGAGI. Losses at the gene ends were 2 bases for V and 5 bases for J; bases not matched to a gene: 2. This CDR3 is 15 amino acids long. For the CDR3, the DNA is TGTGCCAGCAGTTACCGACTAGCGGGTACCGGGGAGCTGTTTTTT. Protein: CASSYRLAGTGELFF.

The chain employs TRBV30 and TRBJ2-3, with 9 bases identical to TRBD2. This CDR3 region has 14 residues. The V gene's germline CDR1 is GTSNPN and CDR2 SVGIG (reference sequence). The trim removed 3 bases at V and 3 bases at J, leaving 4 bases unmatched. The CDR3 region has the DNA TGTGCCTGGAGCCGACTAGCGGTGACAGATACGCAGTATTTT. It specifies CAWSRLAVTDTQYF.

V and J are TRBV5-4 and TRBJ1-2; possibly TRBD1 for D (5 bases). Trimming shortened V by 0 bases and J by 4 bases, and 13 bases separated the two germline ends. The CDR3 runs to 15 residues. Germline V gives CDR1 SGHNT, CDR2 YYREEE (reference sequence). The CDR3 spells CASSLGGGGPYGYTF. CDR3 coding DNA: TGTGCCAGCAGCTTGGGCGGGGGGGGTCCCTATGGCTACACCTTC. Full variable domain (remainder filled in from reference TRBV5-4 and TRBJ1-2): ETGVTQSPTHLIKTRGQQVTLRCSSQSGHNTVSWYQQALGQGPQFIFQYYREEENGRGNFPPRFSGLQFPNYSSELNVNALELDDSALYLCASSLGGGGPYGYTFGSGTRLTVV.

The rearrangement links TRBV5-1 to TRBJ2-7; 15 bases agree with TRBD2. There are 18 residues in the CDR3. V lost 2 bases, J lost 5 bases, and 11 bases stayed unmatched. Germline V CDR1 and CDR2: SGHRS, YFSETQ. CDR3 in DNA: TGCGCCAGCAGCTTCTCCAGGACTAGCGGGGGGGCTTCGGACGAGCAGTACTTC. It specifies CASSFSRTSGGASDEQYF. The whole variable domain, filled in from reference TRBV5-1 and TRBJ2-7, reads KAGVTQTPRYLIKTRGQQVTLSCSPISGHRSVSWYQQTPGQGLQFLFEYFSETQRNKGNFPGRFSGRQFSNSRSEMNVSTLELGDSALYLCASSFSRTSGGASDEQYFGPGTRLTVT.

This clone was picked up a small number of times. This sequence joins TRBV4-2 and TRBJ2-7, with TRBD2 matching 7 bases. Germline values: CDR1 LGHNA, CDR2 YNFKEQ. Trimming cost V 1 base and J 5 bases; bases outside gene matches: 5. The CDR3 runs 14 residues. The DNA for the CDR3 is TGTGCCAGCAGCCAAGGACGGGAGGTCCACGAGCAGTACTTC. It codes for CASSQGREVHEQYF.

A note on this clone: Because the CDR3's place on the DNA is in doubt, the DNA is left out and the CDR3 is given as listed by TCRdb. The J gene is TRBJ2-2, the V gene TRBV19; TRBD1, the table's D call, was not compared with the DNA. Germline-derived CDR1 and CDR2 are LNHDA and SQIVND (reference sequence). A total of 16 residues make up the CDR3, ends included. The CDR3 region is CASTSGGQGYTGELFF.

The rearrangement uses TRBV19 and TRBJ1-1; tentative D call: TRBD1 (6 bases). CDR3 length: 15 residues. Trimming took 10 bases from V and 4 from J, leaving 22 bases between them. Looked up from germline, CDR1 is LNHDA and CDR2 is SQIVND (reference sequence). The CDR3 region is CANLLGGGNGTEAFF. CDR3 DNA: TGTGCCAACCTCCTTGGGGGGGGCAATGGCACTGAAGCTTTCTTT.

Written as DNA, the CDR3 is TGTGCCTGGAGACCTCCTAGGTTGGCTGAAGCTTTCTTT. Translated, it gives CAWRPPRLAEAFF. V gene TRBV30 combines with J gene TRBJ1-1; D gene ambiguous. Trimming pared 3 bases from V and 6 bases from J, leaving 14 bases between. Germline CDR1 GTSNPN, CDR2 SVGIG (reference sequence). This CDR3 spans 13 amino acids.

This clone was counted between two and nine times. DNA for the CDR3: TGCGCCAGCAGCCTGGAAGTGGGGGGGTACACTGAAGCTTTCTTT. Its translation is CASSLEVGGYTEAFF. V and J are TRBV4-3 and TRBJ1-1, with TRBD1 as a possible D gene (5 bases). Looked up from germline, CDR1 is LGHNA and CDR2 is YSLEER. Deletions cut 4 bases from V and 3 bases from J, with 15 bases between. There are 15 residues in the CDR3.

V usage is TRBV12-3 or TRBV12-4 and J usage is TRBJ1-2; D gene unclear. Trimming cost V 4 bases and J 4 bases, with 10 bases left between them. The CDR3 length is 13 residues. The CDR3 coding sequence is TGTGCCAGCAGTTCGGGAGATGCCTATGGCTACACCTTC. This gives the protein CASSSGDAYGYTF.

The chain carries TRBV7-2 and TRBJ1-4; D is undetermined. The CDR3 has 15 amino acids. The germline CDR1 and CDR2 sequences are SGHTA and FQGNSA. V shed 1 base and J shed 0 bases, with 6 bases lying between them. The CDR3 coding sequence is TGTGCCAGCAGCTTAGTCGGGACAACTAATGAAAAACTGTTTTTT. It codes for CASSLVGTTNEKLFF.

The chain is built from TRBV7-3 and TRBJ2-1; 8 nucleotides match TRBD2. After removal of 5 bases from V and 5 bases from J, the junction contained 8 bases not matched to a gene. The CDR3 is made up of 15 amino acids. Germline V gene sequence: CDR1 SGHTA, CDR2 FQGTGA. CDR3 sequence (DNA): TGTGCCAGCAGCCAAAGCGGGAGAGGCCACAATGAGCAGTTCTTC. Protein product: CASSQSGRGHNEQFF.

This clone was counted a few times. The chain recombines TRBV5-1 with TRBJ1-1, with TRBD1 as a possible D gene (6 bases). Between the trimmed V and J ends, which lost 9 bases and 2 bases, there was a span of 32 bases. Germline V gene sequence: CDR1 SGHRS, CDR2 YFSETQ. The CDR3 is made up of 19 amino acids. The CDR3 sequence: CAIPNHRERWHPPNTEAFF. CDR3 in DNA: TGCGCCATCCCAAACCACAGGGAACGCTGGCATCCACCAAACACTGAAGCTTTCTTT.

J is TRBJ1-5 and V is TRBV28, with unresolved D. CDR1 and CDR2 from the germline V gene are MDHEN and SYDVKM. This CDR3 spans 11 amino acids. The V end was cut by 5 bases, the J end by 5 bases, with 4 bases between. The CDR3 loop reads CASSLDQPQHF. CDR3 in DNA: TGTGCCAGCAGTCTCGATCAGCCCCAGCATTTT.

The CDR3 coding sequence is TGTGCCAGCAGCCGGAGCGGGAAGGTCAACACCGGGGAGCTGTTTTTT. Its protein product is CASSRSGKVNTGELFF. This chain uses TRBV3-1 (or the pseudogene TRBV3-2) with TRBJ2-2; 7 bases map to TRBD2. Trimming removed 4 bases from V and 2 bases from J; junction bases left unmatched: 7. Germline CDR1 and CDR2: LGHDT and YNNKEL (reference sequence). CDR3 length: 16 residues.

This chain connects TRBV2 to TRBJ1-3, with a tentative D call TRBD1 (5 bases). Looked up from germline, CDR1 is SNHLY and CDR2 is FYNNEI. CDR3 length equals 15 residues. Trimming removed 2 bases at V and 0 bases at J, with 8 bases between. The CDR3 nucleotides are TGTGCCAGCAGTGAACAGGGAGGCTCTGGAAACACCATATATTTT. It translates to CASSEQGGSGNTIYF.

The J gene is TRBJ2-5, the V gene TRBV15; 7 bases align to TRBD1. CDR1 is LNHNV, CDR2 YYDKDF, per germline (reference sequence). This CDR3 spans 15 amino acids. V was clipped by 3 bases and J by 0 bases; unmatched bases: 4. In DNA form, the CDR3 reads TGTGCCACCAGCAGGGTAGACAGGGACCAAGAGACCCAGTACTTC. Translation gives CATSRVDRDQETQYF.

The rearrangement links TRBV5-1 to TRBJ1-5, with D possibly being TRBD1 (6 bases). There are 14 residues in the CDR3. V lost 4 bases, J lost 3 bases, and 11 bases lay in between. The germline V gene encodes CDR1 SGHRS and CDR2 YFSETQ. The CDR3 sequence is CASSPDSSNQPQHF. The DNA of the CDR3 is TGCGCCAGCAGCCCGGACAGTTCCAATCAGCCCCAGCATTTT.

The V gene is TRBV6-2 or TRBV6-3, the J gene TRBJ2-7; TRBD2 matches 8 bases. The CDR3 spans 15 residues. The junction had 8 bases not matched to a gene; V was cut back by 5 bases and J by 2 bases. The V gene's germline CDR1 is MNHEY and CDR2 SVGEGT. CDR3 sequence: CASSHGRAPTYEQYF. The CDR3 bases are TGTGCCAGCAGTCACGGGAGGGCTCCAACCTACGAGCAGTACTTC.

This clone was found once. The chain recombines TRBV7-6 with TRBJ2-2, with D tentatively TRBD1 (7 bases). Between the trimmed V and J ends, which lost 5 bases and 6 bases, there was a span of 16 bases. The germline V gene has CDR1 SGHVS and CDR2 FNYEAQ. The CDR3 loop spans 15 amino acids. CDR3 sequence (DNA): TGTGCCAGCAGCGCGACAGGGTGGGAGGCCGGGGAGCTGTTTTTT. It specifies CASSATGWEAGELFF.